Listed below are T cell receptor beta chains from one sample, sequenced in a study of shared clonotypes between healthy human individuals. Clones were read by immunoSEQ multiplex PCR, and TCRdb kept only the in-frame ones, dropping some. This table has about 680,000 clones, 90% to 95% appearing once. The sample taken for sequencing was naive CD8+ T cells sorted from blood. These receptors were collected from a man between 25 and 39 years old in good health. CDR3s include the opening cysteine and the closing phenylalanine or tryptophan. D genes are given only for firm matches. Some rows have no size entry. The others give once, few or many, or a class for an expanded clone.

j_call d_call clone_size v_call cdr3_aa cdr3_nt
TRBJ1-3 NA NA TRBV23-1 CASSQLRSDSGNTIYF TGCGCCAGCAGTCAACTACGCTCCGACTCTGGAAACACCATATATTTT
TRBJ2-1 NA NA TRBV11-2 CASRGGVLVYNEQFF TGTGCCAGCAGAGGTGGGGTTCTAGTCTACAATGAGCAGTTCTTC
TRBJ2-2 NA NA TRBV14 CASSQWSGVNTGELFF TGTGCCAGCAGCCAATGGTCGGGAGTAAACACCGGGGAGCTGTTTTTT
TRBJ2-7 TRBD2 once TRBV7-9 CASTPAGVSYEQYF TGTGCCAGCACTCCGGCGGGAGTATCTTACGAGCAGTACTTC
TRBJ1-2 NA NA TRBV6-6 CASSSGYGYTF TGTGCCAGCAGTTCCGGCTATGGCTACACCTTC
TRBJ1-3 NA NA TRBV7-9 CASSFSGNTIYF TGTGCCAGCAGCTTCTCCGGAAACACCATATATTTT
TRBJ2-3 NA NA TRBV21-1 CASPRREEDTQYF TGTGCCAGCCCCCGCAGGGAAGAAGATACGCAGTATTTT
TRBJ1-2 NA NA TRBV5-1 CASRGTEQHYGYTF TGCGCCAGCAGGGGGACGGAACAACACTATGGCTACACCTTC
TRBJ1-4 TRBD1 NA TRBV30 CAWQGADEKLFF TGTGCCTGGCAGGGGGCGGATGAAAAACTGTTTTTT
TRBJ2-7 NA NA TRBV5-8 CASSLVSAYEQYF TGTGCCAGCAGCTTGGTATCAGCCTACGAGCAGTACTTC
TRBJ1-5 TRBD1 NA TRBV5-1 CASSPGTGEHSNQPQHF TGCGCCAGCAGCCCCGGGACAGGGGAACATAGCAATCAGCCCCAGCATTTT